Following are 29 T cell receptor beta chains from one sample sequenced in a study of molecular identifiers for immune sequencing clone quantification. TCRdb re-called the PCR reads through MiXCR, storing one row per CDR3 protein. The sample records about 9,800 distinct CDR3 sequences, roughly 19% being singletons. Specimen: naive CD8+ T cells from blood, with Jurkat cell RNA spiked in. The subset is: FACS-sorted CD8+CD4-CCR7+CD45RA+ naive T cells. The receptor source for this set is a human donor in good health. Some libraries in this study had Jurkat cell RNA spiked in.

By share, this clonotype ranks as medium-sized. This chain connects TRBV20-1 to TRBJ1-1; D is undetermined. The CDR3 is made up of 13 amino acids. Germline CDR1 DFQATT, CDR2 SNEGSKA (reference sequence). V was shortened by 4 bases and J by 8 bases, with 17 bases between the two germline ends. CDR3 nucleotide sequence: TGCAGTGCTAAAGCATCGGGGTTTTCCGAAGCTTTCTTT. Its protein product is CSAKASGFSEAFF.

This clonotype came up once. This sequence may be a read error, since a much larger clone differs from it by one base. The DNA for the CDR3 is TGTGCCTGCAGTCCCCGGGTCGCCGAGGACGAGCAGTACTTC. Protein product: CACSPRVAEDEQYF. The chain recombines TRBV28 with TRBJ2-7; D ambiguous. The CDR3 is made up of 14 amino acids. CDR1 is MDHEN, CDR2 SYDVKM, per germline.

This clonotype ranks as medium-sized. The chain uses TRBV7-2 and TRBJ2-3, with D unclear. V dropped 5 bases and J dropped 2 bases, with 8 bases sitting between them. The CDR3 is made up of 13 amino acids. Per the germline V gene, CDR1 is SGHTA and CDR2 is FQGNSA. The CDR3 DNA sequence: TGTGCCAGCAGCGCCGACAACACAGATACGCAGTATTTT. This sequence encodes CASSADNTDTQYF.

The chain links TRBV7-9 to TRBJ1-5; the match to TRBD1 covers 11 bases. The germline gives CDR1 SEHNR, CDR2 FQNEAQ (reference sequence). CDR3 length: 15 residues. V was pared by 5 bases and J by 5 bases, with 5 bases of the junction left unmatched. The CDR3 DNA reads as TGTGCCAGCAGCCCGGGACAGGGGGTCGATCAGCCCCAGCATTTT. Amino acids: CASSPGQGVDQPQHF.

V and J are TRBV19 and TRBJ2-7; no reliable D call. This CDR3 has 12 amino acids. The V end lost 6 bases, the J end lost 6 bases, and 12 bases lay between the germline ends. Germline CDR1 and CDR2: LNHDA and SQIVND (reference sequence). CDR3 sequence: CASRDGLSEQYF. The CDR3 DNA sequence: TGTGCCAGTAGGGACGGCCTTTCCGAGCAGTACTTC.

There are many counts of this clonotype. The chain carries TRBV4-1 and TRBJ2-7; D is perhaps TRBD1 or TRBD2 (5 bases each). This CDR3 spans 14 amino acids. Trimming pared 4 bases from V and 1 base from J, leaving 11 bases between. The germline V gene encodes CDR1 MGHRA and CDR2 YSYEKL. The DNA of the CDR3 is TGCGCCAGCAGCCCCGGGACGGTATCCTACGAGCAGTACTTC. It encodes CASSPGTVSYEQYF.

By proportion, this clonotype is medium-sized. The CDR3 DNA follows: TGCGCCAGCAGCCAAGATCCCCCAAATGAGCAGTTCTTC. Amino acids: CASSQDPPNEQFF. This chain links TRBV4-3 with TRBJ2-1; D is ambiguous. V dropped 0 bases and J dropped 7 bases, with 7 bases sitting between them. CDR3 length equals 13 residues. Looked up from germline, CDR1 is LGHNA and CDR2 is YSLEER.

At least ten counts were recorded for this clonotype. The rearrangement uses TRBV6-2 or TRBV6-3 and TRBJ2-2, with D possibly being TRBD1 (5 bases). CDR1 is MNHEY, CDR2 SVGEGT, per germline. V dropped 4 bases and J dropped 2 bases, with 14 bases sitting between them. The CDR3 length is 16 residues. Here the CDR3 DNA reads TGTGCCAGCAGTTCTTTCCGGACAACTAACACCGGGGAGCTGTTTTTT. This encodes CASSSFRTTNTGELFF.

At least ten counts were recorded for this clonotype. This rearrangement joins TRBV13 to TRBJ2-1; D not certain. Germline loops: CDR1 PRHDT, CDR2 FYEKMQ (reference sequence). V shed 5 bases and J shed 9 bases, with 11 bases lying between them. This CDR3 has 12 residues. The CDR3 bases are TGTGCCAGCAGCGCCATATTTCCTGAGCAGTTCTTC. Translation gives CASSAIFPEQFF.

J is TRBJ2-7 and V is TRBV6-5; D could derive from TRBD1 or TRBD2 (5 bases each). Trimming stripped 3 bases from V and 2 bases from J, with 14 bases between. The CDR3 length is 15 residues. Germline V gene sequence: CDR1 MNHEY, CDR2 SVGAGI. The CDR3 spells CASSYEGTAAYEQYF. CDR3 DNA sequence: TGTGCCAGCAGTTATGAAGGGACGGCGGCCTACGAGCAGTACTTC.

Points on this clonotype: The final CDR3 position lacks the conserved phenylalanine or tryptophan, pointing to a likely read error. The limits of the CDR3 on the DNA are not certain, so only TCRdb's listed CDR3 is given. The chain couples TRBV30 to TRBJ2-1; no check of the table's D call, TRBD1, against the DNA was made. The CDR3 region is 18 residues in length, termini included. Germline CDR1 reads GTSNPN; CDR2 reads SVGIG (reference sequence). CDR3 region: CAWSVPPYTGASGSEQLS.

By its share, this clonotype is medium-sized (0.01 to 0.1%). This chain links TRBV11-2 with TRBJ2-5, with D uncertain. Trimming removed 5 bases from V and 0 bases from J, with 10 bases in between. CDR1 is SGHAT and CDR2 is FQNNGV in the germline V gene. This CDR3 region has 14 residues. The DNA of the CDR3 is TGTGCCAGCAGCCCAGAATTGTACCAAGAGACCCAGTACTTC. Protein: CASSPELYQETQYF.

This clonotype was seen at least ten times. This sequence joins TRBV5-1 and TRBJ1-1; D remains unclear. Germline V gene data show CDR1 as SGHRS and CDR2 as YFSETQ. The CDR3 is 12 residues long. The V end lost 2 bases, the J end lost 6 bases, and 8 bases lay between the germline ends. CDR3 protein: CASSFSGAEAFF. The CDR3, as DNA: TGCGCCAGCAGCTTCTCGGGCGCTGAAGCTTTCTTT.

By proportion, this clonotype is medium-sized. The V gene is TRBV20-1, the J gene TRBJ2-3; 10 nucleotides agree with TRBD2. Germline trimming cut 0 bases from V and 3 bases from J; bases unmatched to any gene: 6. Per the germline V gene, CDR1 is DFQATT and CDR2 is SNEGSKA (reference sequence). This CDR3 is 16 amino acids long. This CDR3 is CSARDEREGGTDTQYF. The DNA for the CDR3 is TGCAGTGCTAGAGACGAGCGGGAGGGCGGTACAGATACGCAGTATTTT.

Comments on this clonotype: A much larger clone lies one base from this, so it may be a read error. CDR3 sequence: CASSTPAWGANEKLSF. The CDR3 bases are TGTGCCAGCAGTACGCCCGCGTGGGGCGCGAATGAAAAACTGTCTTTT. The chain is built from TRBV12-3 or TRBV12-4 and TRBJ1-4, with D possibly being TRBD1 (5 bases). The CDR3 covers 16 residues.

This clonotype has at least ten counts. The chain joins TRBV12-5 to TRBJ1-1; D gene uncertain. The CDR3 is made up of 11 amino acids. Trimming removed 6 bases at V and 3 bases at J, with 5 bases between. Germline V gene sequence: CDR1 LGHNT, CDR2 FRNRAP. This CDR3 reads CASGWDTEAFF. The CDR3 coding sequence is TGTGCTAGTGGATGGGACACTGAAGCTTTCTTT. The variable domain in full, with the rest retrieved from reference TRBV12-5 and TRBJ1-1, is DARVTQTPRHKVTEMGQEVTMRCQPILGHNTVFWYRQTMMQGLELLAYFRNRAPLDDSGMPKDRFSAEMPDATLATLKIQPSEPRDSAVYFCASGWDTEAFFGQGTRLTVV.

This clonotype was counted many times. The chain joins TRBV14 to TRBJ2-1; 11 bases map to TRBD2. Trimming removed 3 bases from V and 0 bases from J; junction bases left unmatched: 4. This CDR3 region has 17 residues. Germline V gene sequence: CDR1 SGHDN, CDR2 FVKESK. The CDR3 DNA reads as TGTGCCAGCAGCCAGGGACTAGCGGTGAGCTCCTACAATGAGCAGTTCTTC. This codes for CASSQGLAVSSYNEQFF.

This clonotype qualifies as medium-sized. The gene calls are TRBV7-6 and TRBJ2-3; 11 nucleotides agree with TRBD2. Trimming removed 0 bases from V and 6 bases from J; junction bases left unmatched: 5. The CDR3 is 16 residues long. The V gene's germline CDR1 is SGHVS and CDR2 FNYEAQ. This CDR3 is CASSLASGRAADTQYF. The CDR3 nucleotides read TGTGCCAGCAGCTTAGCTAGCGGGAGGGCGGCGGATACGCAGTATTTT. Based on the CDR3 plus reference TRBV7-6 and TRBJ2-3, the full variable domain is GAGVSQSPRYKVTKRGQDVALRCDPISGHVSLYWYRQALGQGPEFLTYFNYEAQQDKSGLPNDRFSAERPEGSISTLTIQRTEQRDSAMYRCASSLASGRAADTQYFGPGTRLTVL.

This clonotype was picked up many times. The chain couples TRBV27 to TRBJ2-1; maybe TRBD2 (5 bases). In germline, CDR1 is MNHEY, CDR2 SMNVEV (reference sequence). With 5 bases removed from V and 9 bases from J, the gap between germline ends came to 20 bases. This CDR3 region has 15 residues. CDR3 sequence reads: CASSPVWGSVGEQFF. CDR3 nucleotide sequence: TGTGCCAGCAGTCCTGTTTGGGGTAGCGTGGGTGAGCAGTTCTTC.

Points on this clonotype: Just one base apart from a much larger clone, this may be a read error. The chain couples TRBV13 to TRBJ2-1; TRBD2 agrees at 9 bases. From germline, CDR1 is PRHDT and CDR2 FYEKMQ (reference sequence). The length of the CDR3 is 16 residues. The V segment lost 0 bases and the J segment 6 bases; nucleotides outside the gene matches: 6. CDR3 coding DNA: TGTGCCAGCAGCTTAGGTGGCGGGAGGGTTGGCAATGAGCAGTTCTTC. Its translation is CASSLGGGRVGNEQFF.

This clonotype was seen ten or more times. This sequence joins TRBV24-1 and TRBJ2-1, with TRBD1 matching over 8 bases. The length of the CDR3 is 15 residues. The germline V gene encodes CDR1 KGHDR and CDR2 SFDVKD. V dropped 4 bases and J dropped 3; count of bases not matched to a gene: 4. The CDR3 is CATSEGQGDYNEQFF. The CDR3 region has the DNA TGTGCCACCAGTGAAGGACAGGGCGACTACAATGAGCAGTTCTTC.

This clonotype is medium-sized within its sample. The V and J genes are TRBV9 and TRBJ2-7; D is possibly TRBD2 (6 bases). The CDR3 length is 16 residues. V lost 0 bases and J lost 7, with 20 bases in between. Germline V gene data show CDR1 as SGDLS and CDR2 as YYNGEE. CDR3 residues: CASSVGGTGALGEQYF. Here the CDR3 DNA reads TGTGCCAGCAGCGTAGGAGGAACGGGAGCCCTAGGGGAGCAGTACTTC.

By share, this clonotype counts as medium-sized. The genes are TRBV20-1 and TRBJ2-7; 9 bases are a match to TRBD1. Germline CDR1 and CDR2: DFQATT and SNEGSKA (reference sequence). The trim removed 5 bases at V and 1 base at J, leaving 3 bases unmatched. CDR3 size: 13 residues. CDR3 sequence: CSARGQGSYEQYF. The CDR3 region has the DNA TGCAGTGCTCGGGGACAGGGATCCTACGAGCAGTACTTC.

The rearrangement uses TRBV30 and TRBJ2-7; D gene unclear. The V end was cut by 0 bases, the J end by 5 bases, with 14 bases between. The CDR3 contains 14 residues. Germline V gene data show CDR1 as GTSNPN and CDR2 as SVGIG (reference sequence). CDR3 sequence: CAWSVSSSFDEQYF. Here the CDR3 DNA reads TGTGCCTGGAGTGTCAGTAGCTCTTTTGACGAGCAGTACTTC. Full variable domain (outside the CDR3, taken from reference TRBV30 and TRBJ2-7): SQTIHQWPATLVQPVGSPLSLECTVEGTSNPNLYWYRQAAGRGLQLLFYSVGIGQISSEVPQNLSASRPQDRQFILSSKKLLLSDSGFYLCAWSVSSSFDEQYFGPGTRLTVT.

In its sample, this clonotype ranks as medium-sized. The chain employs TRBV9 and TRBJ2-2; a weak D match, TRBD2 (5 bases). CDR1 and CDR2 (germline): SGDLS, YYNGEE. The CDR3 has 15 residues. Trimming left V 4 bases short and J 5 bases short, with 15 bases between. The CDR3 DNA follows: TGTGCCAGCAGCCCGGACTCGCGCGGAACCGGGGAGCTGTTTTTT. Its protein product is CASSPDSRGTGELFF. The whole variable domain, filled in from reference TRBV9 and TRBJ2-2, reads DSGVTQTPKHLITATGQRVTLRCSPRSGDLSVYWYQQSLDQGLQFLIQYYNGEERAKGNILERFSAQQFPDLHSELNLSSLELGDSALYFCASSPDSRGTGELFFGEGSRLTVL.

Judged by abundance, this clonotype is medium-sized (0.01 to 0.1%). As DNA, the CDR3 is TGTGCCAGCAGCGAAGACAGCTATGGCTACACCTTC. It encodes CASSEDSYGYTF. The J gene is TRBJ1-2, the V gene TRBV7-9, with D perhaps TRBD1 (5 bases). Germline CDR1 is SEHNR and CDR2 is FQNEAQ (reference sequence). The V and J ends lost 5 bases and 4 bases respectively, with 8 bases between them. CDR3 length: 12 amino acids.

With respect to this clonotype: A junction boundary mismatches the germline segment, possibly from a read error. The V call is TRBV12-3 or TRBV12-4, the J call TRBJ2-5; 9 nucleotides match TRBD2. The CDR3 covers 14 residues. CDR3 region: CASSLSGAGGTQHF. CDR3 coding DNA: TGTGCCAGCAGTTTGTCTGGGGCGGGAGGGACCCAGCACTTC.

There are many counts of this clonotype. The chain couples TRBV20-1 to TRBJ2-1; D ambiguous. Germline loops: CDR1 DFQATT, CDR2 SNEGSKA (reference sequence). V dropped 0 bases and J dropped 2 bases, with 14 bases sitting between them. The CDR3 has 16 amino acids. CDR3 amino acids: CSARDYVRLAYNEQFF. DNA of the CDR3: TGCAGTGCTAGAGATTACGTGAGACTTGCCTACAATGAGCAGTTCTTC.

This clonotype was observed at least ten times. V usage is TRBV2 and J usage is TRBJ1-6; perhaps TRBD1 as D (5 bases). V dropped 6 bases and J dropped 0 bases, with 12 bases sitting between them. Germline V gene data show CDR1 as SNHLY and CDR2 as FYNNEI. The CDR3 is 16 amino acids. CDR3 DNA sequence: TGTGCCAGCAGGAAGCCAGGGAGCTCCTATAATTCACCCCTCCACTTT. This translates into CASRKPGSSYNSPLHF. Full variable domain (outside the CDR3, taken from reference TRBV2 and TRBJ1-6): EPEVTQTPSHQVTQMGQEVILRCVPISNHLYFYWYRQILGQKVEFLVSFYNNEISEKSEIFDDQFSVERPDGSNFTLKIRSTKLEDSAMYFCASRKPGSSYNSPLHFGNGTRLTVT.